These 10 T cell receptor beta chains share one sample of origin, sequenced in a study of shared clonotypes between healthy human individuals. Assay used: immunoSEQ multiplex PCR; TCRdb lists only in-frame clones, some missing. The data show 2 million to 3 million clones, 93% seen once. Sequenced material: naive CD4+ T cells from PBMCs. Documented subset: CD45RA+ positively selected. Receptors were obtained from a man younger than 30 in good health. Some clones in this sample may be carry-over from other donors' samples.

The chain recombines TRBV12-5 with TRBJ2-5; either TRBD1 or TRBD2 may fit D (7 bases each). Trimming removed 6 bases from V and 7 bases from J, with 21 bases in between. This CDR3 is 15 amino acids long. The V gene's germline CDR1 is LGHNT and CDR2 FRNRAP. The CDR3 DNA sequence: TGTGCTAGTGGAAACGGAAGGGGGCGCGGGGGGACCCAGTACTTC. Translating gives CASGNGRGRGGTQYF.

This chain links TRBV7-9 with TRBJ1-1; perhaps TRBD1 as D (5 bases). Per germline, CDR1 SEHNR and CDR2 FQNEAQ (reference sequence). The CDR3 spans 14 residues. With 4 bases removed from V and 4 bases from J, the gap between germline ends came to 13 bases. CDR3 sequence (DNA): TGTGCCAGCAGCTCGACGGGGGACTCCACTGAAGCTTTCTTT. Its translation: CASSSTGDSTEAFF.

This rearrangement joins TRBV6-5 to TRBJ2-6; TRBD1 or TRBD2 may be the D gene (5 bases each). The ends were cut back, 7 bases at V and 4 bases at J, with 14 bases in the middle. This CDR3 region has 15 residues. Germline loops: CDR1 MNHEY, CDR2 SVGAGI. As DNA, the CDR3 is TGTGCCAGCACCCCTGAGGGGTCCGGGGCCAACGTCCTGACTTTC. Translating it yields CASTPEGSGANVLTF.

This chain connects TRBV27 to TRBJ2-7; TRBD2 aligns across 8 bases. The junction had 12 bases not matched to a gene; V was cut back by 8 bases and J by 3 bases. This CDR3 spans 15 amino acids. Per germline, CDR1 MNHEY and CDR2 SMNVEV (reference sequence). CDR3: CASVYRTSNYYEQYF. Written as DNA, the CDR3 is TGTGCCAGCGTATACAGGACTAGCAACTACTACGAGCAGTACTTC.

This clone was recorded only once. Within the sample, other DNA sequences also encode this same CDR3. The chain combines TRBV5-1 with TRBJ2-7; the D call may be TRBD1 or TRBD2 (5 bases each). The V gene's germline CDR1 is SGHRS and CDR2 YFSETQ. Deletions cut 0 bases from V and 0 bases from J, with 10 bases between. CDR3 length equals 15 residues. DNA for the CDR3: TGCGCCAGCAGCTTGGCTTCAGGGAGCTCCTACGAGCAGTACTTC. This gives the protein CASSLASGSSYEQYF.

This rearrangement joins TRBV4-2 to TRBJ2-2; 10 nucleotides line up with TRBD2. CDR1 LGHNA and CDR2 YNFKEQ come from the germline V gene. V lost 1 base, J lost 6 bases, and 2 bases stayed unmatched. The CDR3 runs 15 residues. In DNA form, the CDR3 reads TGTGCCAGCAGCCAAGCGGGACTAGCGCCCGGGGAGCTGTTTTTT. This sequence encodes CASSQAGLAPGELFF.

V is TRBV6-1 and J is TRBJ1-1; possibly TRBD1 for D (6 bases). With 6 bases removed from V and 4 bases from J, the gap between germline ends came to 18 bases. This CDR3 has 15 amino acids. Per germline, CDR1 MNHNS and CDR2 SASEGT. The CDR3 DNA is TGTGCCAGCAGCCAGCAACAAGTCAGGGGCACTGAAGCTTTCTTT. Amino acids: CASSQQQVRGTEAFF.

This clone appeared a few times. At the DNA level, this CDR3 is encoded by other sequences in the same sample as well. The chain has TRBV28 and TRBJ1-2; no reliable D call. The V and J ends lost 2 bases and 5 bases respectively, with 6 bases between them. Germline V CDR1 and CDR2: MDHEN, SYDVKM. The CDR3 length is 12 residues. DNA for the CDR3: TGTGCCAGCAGTTTAAGACTATATGGCTACACCTTC. This sequence encodes CASSLRLYGYTF.

The chain joins TRBV5-1 to TRBJ2-7; D may correspond to TRBD1 or TRBD2 (5 bases each). The CDR3 consists of 16 residues. V was shortened by 4 bases and J by 0 bases, with 17 bases between the two germline ends. From germline, CDR1 is SGHRS and CDR2 YFSETQ. CDR3 protein: CASSGFRDRNSYEQYF. Here the CDR3 DNA reads TGCGCCAGCAGCGGGTTCCGGGACCGAAACTCCTACGAGCAGTACTTC.

The gene calls are TRBV7-3 and TRBJ2-2; 12 nucleotides match TRBD1. The germline V gene encodes CDR1 SGHTA and CDR2 FQGTGA. Trimming at V came to 5 bases and at J to 5 bases, leaving 9 bases not matched to a gene. This CDR3 region has 17 residues. The CDR3 DNA reads TGTGCCAGCAGCCGCCCCGGGACAGGGGGCCGAACCGGGGAGCTGTTTTTT. Translated: CASSRPGTGGRTGELFF.